These 14 T cell receptor beta chains were all obtained from the same sample, sequenced in a study of Graves' ophthalmopathy and Graves' hyperthyroidism. The TCR beta CDR3 regions underwent amplification from RNA transcripts. First-round RT-PCR used HTBI primers; second-round multiplex PCR followed. TCRdb fed the multiplex PCR reads into MiXCR, producing one record per CDR3 protein. The sample lists around 1,200,000 distinct CDR3 sequences; about 38% were seen once. Sequenced input: peripheral blood or thyroid tissue (not recorded which). These TCRs come from an adult man with Graves' hyperthyroidism.

This clonotype was detected many times. The V and J genes are TRBV19 and TRBJ1-2; a possible D gene is TRBD1 (5 bases). The germline V and J ends were trimmed by 7 bases and 0 bases, with 12 bases remaining between them. This CDR3 spans 14 amino acids. The germline V gene encodes CDR1 LNHDA and CDR2 SQIVND (reference sequence). CDR3 DNA sequence: TGTGCCAGTAAAGAGGGACCAACTAACTATGGCTACACCTTC. Protein product: CASKEGPTNYGYTF.

This chain uses TRBV4-1 with TRBJ1-4; D uncertain. Trimming left V 2 bases short and J 4 bases short, with 14 bases between. Germline CDR1 is MGHRA and CDR2 is YSYEKL. The CDR3 is 16 residues long. CDR3 bases: TGCGCCAGCAGCCAACGATCGGAGGGCCGTAATGAAAAACTGTTTTTT. This sequence encodes CASSQRSEGRNEKLFF.

The V gene is TRBV20-1, the J gene TRBJ2-7, with TRBD2 identical over 7 bases. V shed 3 bases, J shed 0 bases, and the junction held 5 bases outside the gene matches. Germline CDR1 and CDR2: DFQATT and SNEGSKA (reference sequence). The CDR3 sequence is 14 residues long. Here the CDR3 reads CSASTSASSYEQYF. CDR3 bases: TGCAGTGCTAGTACTAGCGCCAGCTCCTACGAGCAGTACTTC.

This chain links TRBV20-1 with TRBJ1-6; perhaps TRBD1 as D (6 bases). The CDR3 totals 15 residues. V lost 2 bases and J lost 8, with 16 bases in between. CDR1 DFQATT and CDR2 SNEGSKA come from the germline V gene (reference sequence). CDR3 coding DNA: TGCAGTGCTAGATACGCGGGACAACCAGATTCACCCCTCCACTTT. It encodes CSARYAGQPDSPLHF.

This clonotype was seen a handful of times. This rearrangement joins TRBV29-1 to TRBJ1-1, with D possibly matching TRBD1 (6 bases). The V end lost 8 bases, the J end lost 6 bases, and 13 bases lay between the germline ends. This CDR3 is built from 11 residues. Germline V gives CDR1 SQVTM, CDR2 ANQGSEA. The CDR3 region is CSSKGGSEAFF. The CDR3, as DNA: TGCAGCTCGAAAGGGGGGTCTGAAGCTTTCTTT.

This clonotype was observed a few times. Germline is not matched at one junction end, which may reflect a read error. The chain employs TRBV11-2 and TRBJ1-1; 9 bases align to TRBD1. The CDR3 is made up of 16 amino acids. Germline-derived CDR1 and CDR2 are SGHAT and FQNNGV. The DNA of the CDR3 is TGCGCCAGCAGCCAAGTGGTCGGGACAGGGAGTAGTGCAGCTTTCTTT. Residues: CASSQVVGTGSSAAFF.

Comment on this clonotype: The junction and the germline gene differ at one end; a read error may be behind it. The V call is TRBV15, the J call TRBJ2-5, with 10 bases matching TRBD1. The CDR3 is 15 residues long. Germline V gene lookup returns CDR1 LNHNV and CDR2 YYDKDF (reference sequence). This CDR3 is CVTSRDRGRQETQYF. In DNA, the CDR3 is TGTGTCACCAGCAGGGACAGGGGACGCCAAGAGACCCAGTACTTC.

To note about this clonotype: This clone may be a read error of a much larger clone one base away. J is TRBJ2-5 and V is TRBV20-1, with TRBD1 matching over 8 bases. Germline CDR1 is DFQATT and CDR2 is SNEGSKA (reference sequence). V was clipped by 3 bases and J by 5 bases; unmatched bases: 14. The CDR3 has 16 residues. The CDR3: CSASGQDRASGETQYF. The CDR3 DNA reads as TGCAGTGCTAGCGGACAGGACAGGGCTTCAGGGGAGACCCAGTACTTC.

The chain couples TRBV6-1 to TRBJ1-6; D uncertain. V lost 2 bases and J lost 13, with 12 bases in between. This CDR3 comprises 13 residues. Looked up from germline, CDR1 is MNHNS and CDR2 is SASEGT. The CDR3 nucleotides read TGTGCCAGCAGTGAATCTCTGGACGTCCCCCTCCACTTT. Translated: CASSESLDVPLHF.

In the case of this clonotype: This may arise from a read error, as a much more abundant clone is one base away. V gene TRBV7-2 combines with J gene TRBJ1-6; tentative D call: TRBD1 (5 bases). The CDR3 extends over 20 amino acids. Trimming pared 3 bases from V and 0 bases from J, leaving 21 bases between. Germline lookup yields CDR1 SGHTA and CDR2 FQGNSA. CDR3 sequence (DNA): TGTGCCAGCAGCTTCCGCTCTCACGGACATCCAAGCTCCTATAATTCACCCCTCCACTTT. Translated, it gives CASSFRSHGHPSSYNSPLHF. Full variable domain (remainder filled in from reference TRBV7-2 and TRBJ1-6): GAGVSQSPSNKVTEKGKDVELRCDPISGHTALYWYRQSLGQGLEFLIYFQGNSAPDKSGLPSDRFSAERTGGSVSTLTIQRTQQEDSAVYLCASSFRSHGHPSSYNSPLHFGNGTRLTVT.

A remark on this clonotype: An end of the junction does not agree with germline; a read error may underlie this. The V and J genes are TRBV7-2 and TRBJ2-2; possibly TRBD2 for D (7 bases). The CDR3 is 16 residues long. The V gene's germline CDR1 is SGHTA and CDR2 FQGNSA. The CDR3 DNA is TGCGCCAGCAGCCAAGGGGGGGGGCGAGACACCGGGGAGCTGTTTTTT. This gives the protein CASSQGGGRDTGELFF.

This clonotype was counted once. The J gene is TRBJ1-2, the V gene TRBV7-2; the match to TRBD1 covers 9 bases. Judging by the DNA end, TRBJ2-7 fits better; the J call may be wrong. Germline lookup yields CDR1 SGHTA and CDR2 FQGNSA. The CDR3 loop spans 15 amino acids. The CDR3 sequence is CASRSGTGNEGEQYF. The CDR3 nucleotides are TGTGCCAGCAGGTCTGGGACAGGGAATGAAGGGGAGCAGTACTTC.

The chain uses TRBV2 and TRBJ2-7; 10 nucleotides align to TRBD1. The ends lost 4 bases at V and 11 bases at J; junction bases unmatched: 2. CDR1 is SNHLY and CDR2 is FYNNEI in the germline V gene. The CDR3 is 11 amino acids. The CDR3 here is CASSAGTGEYF. CDR3 DNA sequence: TGTGCCAGCAGTGCAGGGACAGGGGAGTACTTC. Based on the CDR3 plus reference TRBV2 and TRBJ2-7, the full variable domain is EPEVTQTPSHQVTQMGQEVILRCVPISNHLYFYWYRQILGQKVEFLVSFYNNEISEKSEIFDDQFSVERPDGSNFTLKIRSTKLEDSAMYFCASSAGTGEYFGPGTRLTVT.

This clonotype showed up just once. The chain has TRBV11-2 and TRBJ2-7; D is perhaps TRBD2 (5 bases). The V gene lost 6 bases and the J gene lost 0 bases, with 15 bases spanning the gap. This CDR3 spans 15 amino acids. Looked up from germline, CDR1 is SGHAT and CDR2 is FQNNGV. The CDR3 region is CASSSEATPSYEQYF. The CDR3 DNA is TGTGCCAGCAGTTCGGAGGCTACCCCCTCCTACGAGCAGTACTTC.